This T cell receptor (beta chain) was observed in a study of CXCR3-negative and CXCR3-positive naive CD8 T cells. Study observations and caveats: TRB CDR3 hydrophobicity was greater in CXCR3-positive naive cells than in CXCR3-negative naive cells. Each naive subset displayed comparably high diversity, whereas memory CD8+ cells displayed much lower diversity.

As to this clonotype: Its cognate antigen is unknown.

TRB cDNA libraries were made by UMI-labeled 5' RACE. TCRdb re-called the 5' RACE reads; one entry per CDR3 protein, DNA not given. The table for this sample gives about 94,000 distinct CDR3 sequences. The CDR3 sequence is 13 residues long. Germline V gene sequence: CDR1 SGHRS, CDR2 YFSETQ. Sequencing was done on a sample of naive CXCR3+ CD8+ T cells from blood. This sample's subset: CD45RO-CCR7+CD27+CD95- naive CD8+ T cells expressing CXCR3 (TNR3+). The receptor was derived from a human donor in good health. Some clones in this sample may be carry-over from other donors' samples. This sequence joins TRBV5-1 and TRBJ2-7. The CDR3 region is CASRPRPSYEQYF.